These 30 T cell receptor beta chains originate from one sample sequenced in a study of tumor-infiltrating lymphocytes in glioblastoma multiforme. Multiple V-beta primers and a C-beta primer amplified TCRB from RNA. TCRdb re-derived calls from the multiplex PCR reads in MiXCR, one entry per CDR3 protein. The repertoire holds around 9,300 distinct CDR3 sequences, around three quarters seen once, with about 78% in the top ten. The sample comprised brain tumor tissue. The receptor set was obtained from a male donor with glioblastoma.

This clonotype turned up a few times. The V gene is TRBV20-1, the J gene TRBJ2-7; a weak D match, TRBD2 (6 bases). The CDR3 covers 14 residues. Trimming removed 3 bases at V and 2 bases at J, with 14 bases between. CDR1 is DFQATT, CDR2 SNEGSKA, per germline (reference sequence). The CDR3 nucleotides are TGCAGTGCTAGCGAGGGACTGACAACCTACGAGCAGTACTTC. It translates to CSASEGLTTYEQYF.

J is TRBJ2-6 and V is TRBV5-6; D not resolved. The CDR3 spans 16 residues. Trimming pared 0 bases from V and 2 bases from J, leaving 9 bases between. Germline V gives CDR1 SGHDT, CDR2 YYEEEE. CDR3 coding DNA: TGTGCCAGCAGCTTGGTGGTAGTCACTGGGGCCAACGTCCTGACTTTC. Residues: CASSLVVVTGANVLTF.

This clonotype was seen once. This chain joins TRBV10-3 and TRBJ1-1, with D possibly matching TRBD1 (5 bases). Germline V CDR1 and CDR2: ENHRY, SYGVKD. Trimming cost V 6 bases and J 11 bases, with 16 bases left between them. The CDR3 extends over 12 amino acids. CDR3 protein: CAIRGGGTQAFF. The CDR3 nucleotides read TGTGCCATCAGGGGGGGAGGGACCCAGGCTTTCTTT.

In its sample, this clonotype is large (0.1 to 1%). In DNA form, the CDR3 reads TGTGCCATCAGTGAGGGCAATGAGCAGTTCTTC. Translating it yields CAISEGNEQFF. The genes are TRBV10-3 and TRBJ2-1; D is ambiguous. The germline V gene encodes CDR1 ENHRY and CDR2 SYGVKD. Trimming removed 2 bases from V and 6 bases from J, with 2 bases in between. The CDR3 has 11 residues.

The chain has TRBV11-1 and TRBJ2-1, with D maybe TRBD1 (6 bases). Trimming removed 4 bases from V and 4 bases from J, with 11 bases in between. CDR1 and CDR2 (germline): SGHAT, FQDESV (reference sequence). CDR3 length equals 14 residues. The chain's CDR3 is CASSSRQVYNEQFF. The CDR3 DNA follows: TGTGCCAGCAGCTCACGACAGGTATACAATGAGCAGTTCTTC.

A note on this clonotype: The junction differs from germline at one of its ends, possibly a read error. The chain combines TRBV4-1 with TRBJ1-3; possible D gene TRBD1, 6 bases. This CDR3 contains 17 residues. Germline V gene sequence: CDR1 MGHRA, CDR2 YSYEKL. DNA for the CDR3: TGCGCCAGCAGCCAAGTTGTTGAGGCAGGGGTTGGAAACTCCATATATTTT. Encoded protein: CASSQVVEAGVGNSIYF.

Regarding this clonotype: Sequence at one end of the junction differs from germline and may be a read error. The V gene is TRBV20-1, the J gene TRBJ1-6; D unclear. Per germline, CDR1 DFQATT and CDR2 SNEGSKA (reference sequence). The CDR3 totals 15 residues. The CDR3 reads CSARGRDSMNSPLRF. Here the CDR3 DNA reads TGCAGTGCTAGAGGGCGGGATTCCATGAATTCACCCCTCCGCTTT.

This chain connects TRBV12-3 or TRBV12-4 to TRBJ2-7, with D perhaps TRBD1 or TRBD2 (5 bases each). This CDR3 has 14 amino acids. V lost 5 bases, J lost 5 bases, and 16 bases lay in between. The CDR3 is CASSLSGTVNEQYF. CDR3 DNA sequence: TGTGCCAGCAGTCTGTCCGGGACGGTGAACGAGCAGTACTTC.

This chain uses TRBV12-3 or TRBV12-4 with TRBJ2-5; maybe TRBD1 (5 bases). The CDR3 length is 13 residues. Trimming cost V 2 bases and J 3 bases, with 7 bases left between them. The CDR3 loop is CASSLSGKETQYF. The DNA for the CDR3 is TGTGCCAGCAGTTTATCAGGGAAAGAGACCCAGTACTTC.

V is TRBV11-2 and J is TRBJ2-7, with D hard to call. V lost 6 bases, J lost 0 bases, and 12 bases lay in between. This CDR3 comprises 14 residues. Germline CDR1 and CDR2: SGHAT and FQNNGV. CDR3 residues: CASRLGFSSYEQYF. CDR3 in DNA: TGTGCCAGCAGGCTCGGTTTCAGCTCCTACGAGCAGTACTTC.

This clonotype was seen only once. The chain recombines TRBV20-1 with TRBJ1-1; D ambiguous. CDR1 DFQATT and CDR2 SNEGSKA come from the germline V gene (reference sequence). The CDR3 runs 15 residues. Trimming took 5 bases from V and 1 from J, leaving 17 bases between them. CDR3 nucleotides: TGCAGTGCTCGGGTGGCAGTAGGAGGGAACACTGAAGCTTTCTTT. Translation: CSARVAVGGNTEAFF.

Comment on this clonotype: Given the absence of the conserved phenylalanine or tryptophan at the CDR3 end, a read error is likely. J is TRBJ1-4 and V is TRBV20-1, with D unresolved. V lost 0 bases and J lost 6, with 14 bases in between. This CDR3 is built from 15 residues. Germline V gene sequence: CDR1 DFQATT, CDR2 SNEGSKA (reference sequence). In DNA form, the CDR3 reads TGCAGTGCTAGAGATGTGCGGGCGGTGGATGAAAAACTGTTTCTT. Residues: CSARDVRAVDEKLFL.

CDR3 sequence: CASSYGIYGYTF. In DNA, the CDR3 is TGTGCCAGCAGTTACGGGATCTATGGCTACACCTTC. The chain is built from TRBV6-2 or TRBV6-3 and TRBJ1-2; no reliable D call. V lost 2 bases and J lost 4, with 5 bases in between. The germline gives CDR1 MNHEY, CDR2 SVGEGT. The CDR3 contains 12 residues.

A remark on this clonotype: Given a much more abundant clone one base away, this may be a read error. The chain recombines TRBV29-1 with TRBJ2-7; the D call may be TRBD1 or TRBD2 (6 bases each). Trimming removed 6 bases at V and 6 bases at J, with 21 bases between. Germline assignment: CDR1 SQVTM and CDR2 ANQGSEA. The CDR3 has 14 amino acids. The CDR3 region is CSVTSLGGIGEQYF. DNA for the CDR3: TGCAGCGTCACCTCTCTGGGGGGCATCGGCGAGCAGTACTTC.

The V and J genes are TRBV11-1 and TRBJ2-4; no definite D call. V dropped 9 bases and J dropped 9 bases, with 18 bases sitting between them. The germline CDR1 and CDR2 sequences are SGHAT and FQDESV (reference sequence). This CDR3 spans 13 amino acids. The CDR3 bases are TGTGCCAGTAGCCGCCTCAAGGCCGGCATTCAGTACTTC. It specifies CASSRLKAGIQYF.

J is TRBJ1-1 and V is TRBV11-1; 11 nucleotides align to TRBD1. This CDR3 has 14 amino acids. V lost 5 bases to trimming and J lost 4 bases; unmatched junction nucleotides: 3. Germline CDR1 reads SGHAT; CDR2 reads FQDESV (reference sequence). The CDR3 nucleotides are TGTGCCAGCAGCGCTGGGACAGGGGGCACTGAAGCTTTCTTT. This translates into CASSAGTGGTEAFF.

About this clonotype itself: Since a much larger clone is just one base distant, this may be a read error. CDR3 amino acids: CTSSLRVAGELFF. The CDR3 DNA is TGTACCAGCAGTTTGAGGGTGGCCGGGGAGCTGTTTTTT. The gene calls are TRBV28 and TRBJ2-2, with D possibly TRBD2 on 5 matching bases. Germline V lookup: CDR1 MDHEN, CDR2 SYDVKM. The CDR3 consists of 13 residues.

Of note for this clonotype: A much larger clone lies a single base off, so this may be a read error. The rearrangement links TRBV11-3 to TRBJ2-7; D not resolved. CDR1 and CDR2 from the germline V gene are SGHNT and YENEEA. V lost 5 bases to trimming and J lost 4 bases, with 12 bases between them. The CDR3 totals 13 residues. CDR3 bases: TGTGCCAGCAGCCTATCCATCGGTTACGAGCAGTACTTC. As protein: CASSLSIGYEQYF.

V gene TRBV2 combines with J gene TRBJ2-2; D might be TRBD1 (5 bases). Germline CDR1 reads SNHLY; CDR2 reads FYNNEI. The length of the CDR3 is 15 residues. V lost 4 bases, J lost 4 bases, and 13 bases lay in between. CDR3 DNA sequence: TGTGCCAGCAGTGCGCCGGGCCAGGGCACCGGGGAGCTGTTTTTT. The encoded protein is CASSAPGQGTGELFF. Full variable domain (outside the CDR3, taken from reference TRBV2 and TRBJ2-2): EPEVTQTPSHQVTQMGQEVILRCVPISNHLYFYWYRQILGQKVEFLVSFYNNEISEKSEIFDDQFSVERPDGSNFTLKIRSTKLEDSAMYFCASSAPGQGTGELFFGEGSRLTVL.

There are a few counts of this clonotype. The rearrangement joins TRBV29-1 to TRBJ2-2, with 11 bases aligning to TRBD1. Germline assignment: CDR1 SQVTM and CDR2 ANQGSEA. This CDR3 is built from 14 residues. The V segment lost 4 bases and the J segment 6 bases; nucleotides outside the gene matches: 4. The CDR3 nucleotides read TGCAGCGTTGCGCCGGGACAGGGGGCCGGGGAGCTGTTTTTT. This translates into CSVAPGQGAGELFF.

Concerning this clonotype itself: At one of its ends the junction is not consistent with the germline gene, which may arise from a read error. The chain is built from TRBV20-1 and TRBJ2-3; 8 nucleotides match TRBD1. The germline V gene encodes CDR1 DFQATT and CDR2 SNEGSKA (reference sequence). The CDR3 sequence is 15 residues long. In nucleotides, the CDR3 is TGCGGTGCCCTATGGACAGGGACGACCCTTAATGCGCAGTATTTT. Its translation: CGALWTGTTLNAQYF.

The DNA for the CDR3 is TGTGCCAGCAGTGAAGCGGACGGGAGGGCCACTGATACGCAGTATTTT. This translates into CASSEADGRATDTQYF. V is TRBV6-1 and J is TRBJ2-3; the match to TRBD2 covers 8 bases. J lost 6 bases, V lost 0 bases, and 8 bases had no gene match. Germline lookup yields CDR1 MNHNS and CDR2 SASEGT. This CDR3 is 16 amino acids long.

In the case of this clonotype: A read error may produce the germline difference seen at one junction end. V and J are TRBV11-2 and TRBJ2-2, with 7 bases that match TRBD2. Germline lookup yields CDR1 SGHAT and CDR2 FQNNGV. The CDR3 runs 20 residues. Here the CDR3 reads CASTPSLGQGLAVNTGEMFF. CDR3 bases: TGTGCCAGCACCCCCTCATTAGGTCAAGGGCTAGCGGTAAACACCGGGGAGATGTTTTTT.

CDR3 DNA sequence: TGCAGTGCACGAGACGAGAGGGGCGCCGGGGAGCTGTTTTTT. Encoded protein: CSARDERGAGELFF. The chain combines TRBV20-1 with TRBJ2-2; D possibly matches TRBD1 or TRBD2 (5 bases each). Trimming cost V 6 bases and J 6 bases, with 17 bases left between them. The CDR3 runs 14 residues. In germline, CDR1 is DFQATT, CDR2 SNEGSKA (reference sequence).

The rearrangement joins TRBV29-1 to TRBJ1-1; D is unclear. The CDR3 has 12 residues. Germline V lookup: CDR1 SQVTM, CDR2 ANQGSEA. Trimming took 7 bases from V and 5 from J, leaving 14 bases between them. The CDR3 DNA sequence: TGCAGCGGTGGCGGGGAAGGGACTGAAGCTTTCTTT. Protein product: CSGGGEGTEAFF. The whole variable domain, filled in from reference TRBV29-1 and TRBJ1-1, reads SAVISQKPSRDICQRGTSLTIQCQVDSQVTMMFWYRQQPGQSLTLIATANQGSEATYESGFVIDKFPISRPNLTFSTLTVSNMSPEDSSIYLCSGGGEGTEAFFGQGTRLTVV.

Points on this clonotype: An end of the junction does not agree with germline; a read error may underlie this. This sequence joins TRBV11-2 and TRBJ2-7; possible D gene TRBD2, 5 bases. Germline loops: CDR1 SGHAT, CDR2 FQNNGV. The length of the CDR3 is 15 residues. CDR3 region: CASSFSCLALYEQYF. As DNA, the CDR3 is TGTGCCAGCAGTTTCTCTTGCCTAGCACTATACGAACAGTACTTC.

The CDR3 sequence: CAVSLDRVNEQFF. The DNA for the CDR3 is TGTGCCGTCAGCTTAGATAGGGTAAATGAGCAGTTCTTC. The V call is TRBV11-2, the J call TRBJ2-1; D call uncertain. The germline gives CDR1 SGHAT, CDR2 FQNNGV. The CDR3 extends over 13 amino acids. With 11 bases removed from V and 7 bases from J, the gap between germline ends came to 18 bases. Drawing the rest from reference TRBV11-2 and TRBJ2-1, the complete variable domain is EAGVAQSPRYKIIEKRQSVAFWCNPISGHATLYWYQQILGQGPKLLIQFQNNGVVDDSQLPKDRFSAERLKGVDSTLKIQPAKLEDSAVYLCAVSLDRVNEQFFGPGTRLTVL.

This rearrangement joins TRBV6-5 to TRBJ1-2, with unresolved D. Between the trimmed V and J ends, which lost 6 bases and 2 bases, there was a span of 7 bases. This CDR3 is built from 12 residues. CDR1 MNHEY and CDR2 SVGAGI come from the germline V gene. Here the CDR3 reads CASRWGNYGYTF. The CDR3 DNA reads TGTGCCAGCAGGTGGGGAAACTATGGCTACACCTTC.

As to this clonotype: This may arise from a read error, as a much more abundant clone is one base away. Since no conserved phenylalanine or tryptophan closes the CDR3, a read error is the likely cause. The chain links TRBV5-5 to TRBJ2-2; 11 bases match TRBD1. The CDR3 is 15 residues long. The germline CDR1 and CDR2 sequences are SGHKS and YYEKEE (reference sequence). J lost 5 bases, V lost 5 bases, and 5 bases had no gene match. The CDR3, as DNA: TGTGCCAGCAGGCGGACAGGGGGCTATACCGGGGAGCTGTTTTAT. Translated, it gives CASRRTGGYTGELFY.

This clonotype was detected only once. A read error may produce the germline difference seen at one junction end. The chain carries TRBV11-2 and TRBJ2-7, with D maybe TRBD2 (5 bases). Per germline, CDR1 SGHAT and CDR2 FQNNGV. This CDR3 comprises 15 residues. Here the CDR3 DNA reads TGTCCCAGCAGTTTCTCTAGCATAGCACTATACGAGCAGTACTTC. This codes for CPSSFSSIALYEQYF.